This TCR beta chain was profiled in a study of shared clonotypes between healthy human individuals. Study context: CD4 naive and memory got three plates each, CD8 naive two, CD8 memory one. Findings and limits, study-wide: Generally, naive subsets came out with larger estimated richness than memory subsets.

Details on this clone: Its antigen is not identified.

CD4+ cells underwent separation, giving CD45RA+ naive and CD45RA-negative memory subsets. This CDR3 has 14 amino acids. V gave up 4 bases and J gave up 3 bases, with 13 bases separating them. In germline, CDR1 is SGHNT, CDR2 YYREEE (reference sequence). Clones were sequenced by immunoSEQ multiplex PCR, and TCRdb holds only the in-frame ones, with some missing. The profile shows over a million clones, 95% to 97% of them singletons. V usage is TRBV5-4 and J usage is TRBJ2-5; D perhaps matches TRBD1 (6 bases). The clonotype was recovered from a man in his thirties or forties in good health. The specimen sequenced was naive CD4+ T cells sorted from blood. The subset here: CD45RA+ positively selected. CDR3 loop: CASSRGQLKETQYF. CDR3 sequence (DNA): TGTGCCAGCAGCCGCGGACAGCTTAAAGAGACCCAGTACTTC.